This TCR beta chain was documented in a study of beta chain features in type 1 diabetes. Looking at the study overall: Age, gender and cell yields were alike across patients and healthy donors. Sorted cells examined across all samples numbered 85 million to 130 million.

In this sample, this clone turned up a few times. Its cognate antigen is unknown. The CDR3 has 18 amino acids. Germline CDR1 and CDR2: LGHNA and YNFKEQ. V was pared by 0 bases and J by 2 bases, with 9 bases of the junction left unmatched. Expressed TCRB transcripts were sequenced after all isolated RNA was converted to cDNA. Sequenced by immunoSEQ multiplex PCR; TCRdb stores in-frame clones only, minus some. The sample has under 350,000 clones; roughly 13% are singletons. Stem cell-like memory, regulatory, central memory and naive CD4+ cells were sorted via CD45RO/CCR7/CD25/CD127/CD95/CD27. Study conclusions and caveats: High-TCR-expressing cells could be over-represented by cDNA sequencing. Among patients with Type 1 diabetes, TCRB CDR3s were moderately but significantly shorter in every one of the four CD4+ subsets.

The V and J genes are TRBV4-2 and TRBJ2-7; TRBD2 matches 11 bases. This receptor was obtained from a man younger than 45 with type 1 diabetes. Sequenced sample: naive CD4+ T cells from blood. Here the CDR3 reads CASSQDLMTSGITYEQYF. CDR3 coding DNA: TGTGCCAGCAGCCAAGATCTAATGACTAGCGGGATCACCTACGAGCAGTACTTC.